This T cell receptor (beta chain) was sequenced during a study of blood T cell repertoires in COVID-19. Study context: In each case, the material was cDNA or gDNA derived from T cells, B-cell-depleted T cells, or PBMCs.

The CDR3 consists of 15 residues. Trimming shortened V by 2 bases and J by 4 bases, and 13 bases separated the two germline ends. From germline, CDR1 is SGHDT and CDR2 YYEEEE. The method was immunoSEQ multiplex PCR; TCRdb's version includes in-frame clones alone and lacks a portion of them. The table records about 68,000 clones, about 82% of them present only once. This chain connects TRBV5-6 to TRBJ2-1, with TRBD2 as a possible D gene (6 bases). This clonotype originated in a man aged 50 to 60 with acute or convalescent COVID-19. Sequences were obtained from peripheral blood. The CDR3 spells CASSFASGRYNEQFF. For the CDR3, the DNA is TGTGCCAGCAGCTTCGCCAGCGGGCGATACAATGAGCAGTTCTTC.